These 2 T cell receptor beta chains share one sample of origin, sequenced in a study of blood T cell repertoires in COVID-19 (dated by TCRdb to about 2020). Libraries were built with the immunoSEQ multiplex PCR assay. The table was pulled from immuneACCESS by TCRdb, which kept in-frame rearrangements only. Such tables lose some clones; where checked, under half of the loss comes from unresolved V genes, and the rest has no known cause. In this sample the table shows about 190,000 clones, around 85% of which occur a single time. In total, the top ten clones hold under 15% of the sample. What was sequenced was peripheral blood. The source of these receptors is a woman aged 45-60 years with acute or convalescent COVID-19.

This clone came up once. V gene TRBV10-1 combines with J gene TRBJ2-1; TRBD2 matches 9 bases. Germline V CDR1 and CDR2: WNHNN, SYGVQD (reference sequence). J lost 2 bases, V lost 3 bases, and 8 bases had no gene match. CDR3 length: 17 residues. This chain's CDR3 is CASSERRGLAAYNEQFF. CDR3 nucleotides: TGCGCCAGCAGTGAACGAAGGGGACTAGCAGCCTACAATGAGCAGTTCTTC.

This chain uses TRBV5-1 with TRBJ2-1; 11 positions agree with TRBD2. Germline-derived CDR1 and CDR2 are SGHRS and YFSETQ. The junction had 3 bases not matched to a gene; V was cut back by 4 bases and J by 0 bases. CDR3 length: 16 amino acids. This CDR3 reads CASSRLAGSSYNEQFF. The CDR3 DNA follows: TGCGCCAGCAGCCGACTAGCGGGGAGCTCCTACAATGAGCAGTTCTTC.